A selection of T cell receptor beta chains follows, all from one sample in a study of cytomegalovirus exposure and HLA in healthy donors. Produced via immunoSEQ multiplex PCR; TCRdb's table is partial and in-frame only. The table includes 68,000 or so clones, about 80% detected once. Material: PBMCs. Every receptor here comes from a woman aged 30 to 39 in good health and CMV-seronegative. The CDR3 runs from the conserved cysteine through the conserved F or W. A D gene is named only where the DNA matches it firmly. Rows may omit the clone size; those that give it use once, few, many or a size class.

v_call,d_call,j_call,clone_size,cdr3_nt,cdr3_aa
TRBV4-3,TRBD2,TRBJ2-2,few,TGCGCCAGCAGCCAACTACTAGCGGTAGCGAACACCGGGGAGCTGTTTTTT,CASSQLLAVANTGELFF
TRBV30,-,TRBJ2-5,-,TGTGCCTGGAGGGGACTTGGGGAGACCCAGTACTTC,CAWRGLGETQYF
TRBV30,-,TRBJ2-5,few,TGTGCCTGGAGTGGTCCAGGGTTCGAGACCCAGTACTTC,CAWSGPGFETQYF
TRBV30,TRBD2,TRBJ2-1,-,TGTGCCTGGAGGACTAGCAGCGAGTTCTTC,CAWRTSSEFF
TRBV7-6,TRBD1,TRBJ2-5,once,TGTGCCAGCAGCCGGGACAGGGGAGAGACCCAGTACTTC,CASSRDRGETQYF
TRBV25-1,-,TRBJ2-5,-,TGTGCCAGCAGTGGACTACAAGAGACCCAGTACTTC,CASSGLQETQYF
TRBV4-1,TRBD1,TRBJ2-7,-,TGCGCCAGCAGCCAAGACAGGGGGTTAGGATCCTACGAGCAGTACTTC,CASSQDRGLGSYEQYF
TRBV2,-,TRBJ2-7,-,TGTGCCAGCAGCCGGACAGTCCCCACCGGGTACGAGCAGTACTTC,CASSRTVPTGYEQYF
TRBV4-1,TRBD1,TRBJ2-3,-,TGCGCCAGCAGCCACCCCAAACAGGGGGTCCCAAGCACAGATACGCAGTATTTT,CASSHPKQGVPSTDTQYF
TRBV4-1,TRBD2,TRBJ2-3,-,TGCGCCAGCAGCCAGTGGACTAGCGGGGGAACGACAGATACGCAGTATTTT,CASSQWTSGGTTDTQYF
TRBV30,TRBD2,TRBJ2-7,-,TGTGCCTGGTCTAGCGGGATCTCCTACGAGCAGTACTTC,CAWSSGISYEQYF
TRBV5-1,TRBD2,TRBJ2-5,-,TGCGCCAGCAGCTCAGGGCGGGCTAGCGGACAAGAGACCCAGTACTTC,CASSSGRASGQETQYF
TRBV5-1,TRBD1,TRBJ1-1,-,TGCGCCAGCAGCAGGACAGGGGGAACGAACACTGAAGCTTTCTTT,CASSRTGGTNTEAFF
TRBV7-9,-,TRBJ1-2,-,TGTGCCAGCAGCGCCTCCGGGGGGTCGAACTATGGCTACACCTTC,CASSASGGSNYGYTF
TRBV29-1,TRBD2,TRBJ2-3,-,TGCAGCGTTGACAACGGACTAGCGGGCATACCCGGGGGCACAGATACGCAGTATTTT,CSVDNGLAGIPGGTDTQYF
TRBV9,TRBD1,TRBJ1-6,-,TGTGCCAGCAGTCACATCGGGACAGACGCTTCACCCCTCCACTTT,CASSHIGTDASPLHF